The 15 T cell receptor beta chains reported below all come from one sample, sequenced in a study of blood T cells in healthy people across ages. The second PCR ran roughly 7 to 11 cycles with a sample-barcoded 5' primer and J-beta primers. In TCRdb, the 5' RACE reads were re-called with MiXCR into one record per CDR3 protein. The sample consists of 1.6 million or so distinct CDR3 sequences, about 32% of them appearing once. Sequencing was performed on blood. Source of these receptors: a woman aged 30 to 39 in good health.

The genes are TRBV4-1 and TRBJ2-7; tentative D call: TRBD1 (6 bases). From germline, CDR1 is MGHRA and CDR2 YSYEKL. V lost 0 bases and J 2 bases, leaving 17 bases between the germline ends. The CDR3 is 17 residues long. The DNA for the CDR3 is TGCGCCAGCAGCCAAGATGGGGGCTATACCCGGCCCTACGAGCAGTACTTC. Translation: CASSQDGGYTRPYEQYF.

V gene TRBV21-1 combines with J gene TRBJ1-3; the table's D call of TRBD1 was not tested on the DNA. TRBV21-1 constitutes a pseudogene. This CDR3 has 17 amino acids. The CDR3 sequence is CASSKAQGGPSGNTIYF. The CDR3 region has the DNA TGTGCCAGCAGCAAAGCGCAGGGGGGCCCGTCTGGAAACACCATATATTTT.

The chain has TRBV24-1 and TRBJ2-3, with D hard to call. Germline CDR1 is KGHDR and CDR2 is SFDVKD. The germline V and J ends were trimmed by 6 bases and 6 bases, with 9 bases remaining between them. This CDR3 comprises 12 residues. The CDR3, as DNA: TGTGCCACCAGTACATTAGGGGATACGCAGTATTTT. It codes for CATSTLGDTQYF.

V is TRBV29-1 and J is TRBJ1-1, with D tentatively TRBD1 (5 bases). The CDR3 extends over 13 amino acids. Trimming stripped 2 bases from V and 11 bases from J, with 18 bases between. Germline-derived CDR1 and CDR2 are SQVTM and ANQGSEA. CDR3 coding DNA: TGCAGCGTTGAAACTGCCCTGGGGGGAAGGGCTTTCTTT. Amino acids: CSVETALGGRAFF.

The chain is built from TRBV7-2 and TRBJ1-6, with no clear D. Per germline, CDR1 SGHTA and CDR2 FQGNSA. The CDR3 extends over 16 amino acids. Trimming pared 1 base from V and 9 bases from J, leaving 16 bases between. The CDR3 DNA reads TGTGCCAGCAGCTTAGATTCGTCTTCCGTAGCTTCACCCCTCCACTTT. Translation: CASSLDSSSVASPLHF.

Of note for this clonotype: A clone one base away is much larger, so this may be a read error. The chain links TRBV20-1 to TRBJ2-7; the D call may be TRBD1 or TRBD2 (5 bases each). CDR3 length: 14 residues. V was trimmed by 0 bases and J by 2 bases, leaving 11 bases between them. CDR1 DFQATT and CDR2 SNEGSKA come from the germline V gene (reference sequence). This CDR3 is CSARDPRGPYEQYF. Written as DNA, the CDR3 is TGCAGTGCTAGAGATCCCCGGGGACCCTACGAGCAGTACTTC.

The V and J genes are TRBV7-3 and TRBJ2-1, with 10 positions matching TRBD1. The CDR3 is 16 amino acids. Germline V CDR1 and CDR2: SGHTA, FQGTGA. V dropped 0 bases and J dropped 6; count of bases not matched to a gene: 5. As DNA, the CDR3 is TGTGCCAGCAGCTTAACGGGACAGGGGAAACCCAATGAGCAGTTCTTC. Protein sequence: CASSLTGQGKPNEQFF.

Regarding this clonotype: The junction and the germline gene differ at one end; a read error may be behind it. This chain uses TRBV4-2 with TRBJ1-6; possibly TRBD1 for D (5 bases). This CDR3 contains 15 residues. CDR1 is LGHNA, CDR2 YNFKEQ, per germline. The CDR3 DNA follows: TGTGCCAGCAGCCAAGCGGGGGAAGGGAATTCGCCCCTCCACTTT. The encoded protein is CASSQAGEGNSPLHF.

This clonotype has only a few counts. The CDR3 region has the DNA TGTGCCAGCAGTTACTCGATGACTAGCGGGGGGGCTTTCGAGCAGTACTTC. Protein: CASSYSMTSGGAFEQYF. The chain has TRBV6-5 and TRBJ2-7; 14 bases line up with TRBD2. This CDR3 has 17 residues. Germline values: CDR1 MNHEY, CDR2 SVGAGI. V lost 0 bases, J lost 6 bases, and 7 bases stayed unmatched.

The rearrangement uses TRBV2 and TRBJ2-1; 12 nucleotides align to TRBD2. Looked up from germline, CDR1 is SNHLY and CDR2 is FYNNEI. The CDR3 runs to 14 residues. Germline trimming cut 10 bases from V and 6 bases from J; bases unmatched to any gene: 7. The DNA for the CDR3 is TGTGCCACCAGCGGACTAGCGGGGTTCAATGAGCAGTTCTTC. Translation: CATSGLAGFNEQFF.

CDR3 sequence reads: CSARGGKLQETQYF. The CDR3 coding sequence is TGCAGTGCTAGAGGTGGGAAACTCCAAGAGACCCAGTACTTC. The chain joins TRBV20-1 to TRBJ2-5; D remains ambiguous. Germline-derived CDR1 and CDR2 are DFQATT and SNEGSKA (reference sequence). Trimming pared 1 base from V and 1 base from J, leaving 10 bases between. The CDR3 has 14 residues.

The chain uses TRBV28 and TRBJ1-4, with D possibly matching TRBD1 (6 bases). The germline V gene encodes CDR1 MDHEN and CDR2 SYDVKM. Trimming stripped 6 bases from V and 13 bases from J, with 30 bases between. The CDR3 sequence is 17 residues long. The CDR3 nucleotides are TGTGCCAGCAGACGAAAGGCTGGGCAACGACCAAAAGGGGGACTGTTTTTT. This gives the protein CASRRKAGQRPKGGLFF.

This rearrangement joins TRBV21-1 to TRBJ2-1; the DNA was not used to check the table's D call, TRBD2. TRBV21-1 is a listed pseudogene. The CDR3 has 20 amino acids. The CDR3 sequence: CASSSRPETSDVYSYNEQFF. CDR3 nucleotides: TGTGCCAGCAGCTCTCGACCGGAGACTAGCGATGTTTACTCCTACAATGAGCAGTTCTTC.

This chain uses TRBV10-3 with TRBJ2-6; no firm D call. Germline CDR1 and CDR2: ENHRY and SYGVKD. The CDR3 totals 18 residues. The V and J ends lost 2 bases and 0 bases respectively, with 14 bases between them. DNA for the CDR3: TGTGCCATCAGTGAGCCAACAAACAGCCCCTCTGGGGCCAACGTCCTGACTTTC. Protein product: CAISEPTNSPSGANVLTF.

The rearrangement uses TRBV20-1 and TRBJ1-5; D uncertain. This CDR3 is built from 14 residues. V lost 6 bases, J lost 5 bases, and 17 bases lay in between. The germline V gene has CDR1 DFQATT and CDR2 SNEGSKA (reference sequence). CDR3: CSATLDGRYQPQHF. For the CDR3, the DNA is TGCAGTGCAACTTTGGACGGGAGATATCAGCCCCAGCATTTT.